The present entry profiles one T cell receptor (beta chain) with its context. Its target is unknown. This specimen belongs to a study of tumor-infiltrating lymphocytes in primary liver carcinoma. Study details: These were node-negative, non-metastatic T1-T3 tumors of roughly 4 to 11 cm. Findings and caveats of the study: For tumor-adjacent and tumor-blood pairs, overlap was less than that seen for tumor region pairs. Researchers report that only about 8-25% of top clones turned up in all five tumor regions.

Using a constant-region primer together with ProtoScript II reverse transcriptase, TCR beta cDNA was made from around 500 ng of total RNA. TCR beta libraries came from three nested multiplex PCR rounds using slightly modified ARM-PCR. Investigators reported that the first two PCR rounds, at roughly 10 cycles each, used TRBV1-TRBV30 forward primers with a C-beta reverse primer. From the multiplex PCR reads, TCRdb called clonotypes with MiXCR, one entry per CDR3 protein. The sample holds roughly 190,000 distinct CDR3 sequences, about 85% seen once. CDR3 length: 15 amino acids. Trimming cost V 5 bases and J 11 bases; bases outside gene matches: 13. RNA and DNA were co-extracted from roughly 20-30 mg of unsorted bulk tissue. Those sampled were patients whose primary liver carcinoma was treated by surgical resection.

This receptor was obtained from a man aged 35 to 55 with primary liver carcinoma and hepatitis B virus infection. The sequenced material came from tumor tissue from primary liver carcinoma. This chain connects TRBV12-3 or TRBV12-4 to TRBJ1-5; 9 nucleotides agree with TRBD1. The CDR3 sequence is CASSPQGQGQQSQHF. CDR3 nucleotide sequence: TGTGCCAGCAGTCCGCAGGGACAGGGTCAGCAATCCCAGCATTTT.